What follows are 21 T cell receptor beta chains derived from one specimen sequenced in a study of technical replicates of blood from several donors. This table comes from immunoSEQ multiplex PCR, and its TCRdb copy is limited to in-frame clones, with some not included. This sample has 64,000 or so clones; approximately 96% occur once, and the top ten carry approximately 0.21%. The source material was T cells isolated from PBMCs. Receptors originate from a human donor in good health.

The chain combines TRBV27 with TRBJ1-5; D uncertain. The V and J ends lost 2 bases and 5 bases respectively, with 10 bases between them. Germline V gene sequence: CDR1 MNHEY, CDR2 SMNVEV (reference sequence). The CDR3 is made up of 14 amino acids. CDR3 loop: CASSLQGGHQPQHF. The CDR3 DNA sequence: TGTGCCAGCAGTTTACAAGGAGGCCATCAGCCCCAGCATTTT.

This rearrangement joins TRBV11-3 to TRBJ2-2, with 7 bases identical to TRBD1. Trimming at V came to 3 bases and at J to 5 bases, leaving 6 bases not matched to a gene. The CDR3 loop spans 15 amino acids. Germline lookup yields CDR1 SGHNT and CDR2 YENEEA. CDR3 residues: CASSLRQGNTGELFF. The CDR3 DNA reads TGTGCCAGCAGCTTGAGACAGGGTAATACCGGGGAGCTGTTTTTT.

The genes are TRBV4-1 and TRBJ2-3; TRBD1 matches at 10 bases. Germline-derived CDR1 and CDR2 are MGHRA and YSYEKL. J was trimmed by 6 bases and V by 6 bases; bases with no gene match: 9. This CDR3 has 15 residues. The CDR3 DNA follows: TGCGCCAGCAGACGGCCGGGACAGGGGACGGATACGCAGTATTTT. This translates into CASRRPGQGTDTQYF.

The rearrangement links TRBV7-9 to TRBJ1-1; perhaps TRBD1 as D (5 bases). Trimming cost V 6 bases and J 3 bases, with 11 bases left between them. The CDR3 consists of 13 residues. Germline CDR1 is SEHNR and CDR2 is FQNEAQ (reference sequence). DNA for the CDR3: TGTGCCAGCAGTTATCAGGGATACACTGAAGCTTTCTTT. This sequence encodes CASSYQGYTEAFF.

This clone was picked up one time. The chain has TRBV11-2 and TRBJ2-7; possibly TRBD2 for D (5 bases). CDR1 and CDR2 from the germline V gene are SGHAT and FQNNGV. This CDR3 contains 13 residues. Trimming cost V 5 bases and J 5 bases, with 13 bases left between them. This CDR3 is CASSPHGVDEQYF. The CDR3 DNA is TGTGCCAGCAGCCCACACGGGGTGGACGAGCAGTACTTC.

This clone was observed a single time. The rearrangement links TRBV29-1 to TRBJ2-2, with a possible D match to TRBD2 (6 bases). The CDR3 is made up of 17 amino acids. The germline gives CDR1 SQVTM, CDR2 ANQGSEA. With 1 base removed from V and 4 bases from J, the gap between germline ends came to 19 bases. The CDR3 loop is CSVEGWAGTRGTGELFF. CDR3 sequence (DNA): TGCAGCGTTGAAGGATGGGCAGGGACTCGAGGCACCGGGGAGCTGTTTTTT.

CDR3 residues: CASSSSGSPQHF. The CDR3 DNA sequence: TGTGCCAGCAGCTCTTCCGGGAGCCCCCAGCATTTT. The rearrangement joins TRBV7-9 to TRBJ1-5; D unclear. The germline gives CDR1 SEHNR, CDR2 FQNEAQ (reference sequence). V dropped 4 bases and J dropped 10 bases, with 11 bases sitting between them. CDR3 length equals 12 residues.

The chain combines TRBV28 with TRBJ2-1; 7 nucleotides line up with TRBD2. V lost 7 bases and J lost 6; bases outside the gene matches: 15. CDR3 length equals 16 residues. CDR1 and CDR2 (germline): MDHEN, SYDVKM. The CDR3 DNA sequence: TGTGCCAGCATCTGGGGGGGTGGTCCTGTGGGCAATGAGCAGTTCTTC. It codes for CASIWGGGPVGNEQFF.

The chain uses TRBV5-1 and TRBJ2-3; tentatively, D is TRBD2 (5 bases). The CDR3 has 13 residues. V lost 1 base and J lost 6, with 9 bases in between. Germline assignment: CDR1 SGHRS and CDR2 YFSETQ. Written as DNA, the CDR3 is TGCGCCAGCAGCTTGATTTCGGGGGATACGCAGTATTTT. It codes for CASSLISGDTQYF.

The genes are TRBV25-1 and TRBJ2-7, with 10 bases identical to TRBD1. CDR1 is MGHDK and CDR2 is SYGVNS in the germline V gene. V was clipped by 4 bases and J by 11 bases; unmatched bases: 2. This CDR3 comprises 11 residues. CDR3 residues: CASSAGTGEYF. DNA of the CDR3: TGTGCCAGCAGTGCCGGGACAGGGGAGTACTTC.

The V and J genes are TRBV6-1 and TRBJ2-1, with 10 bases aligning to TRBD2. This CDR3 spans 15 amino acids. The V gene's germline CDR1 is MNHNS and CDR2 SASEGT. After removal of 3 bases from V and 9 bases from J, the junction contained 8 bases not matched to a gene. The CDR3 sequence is CASSDLTSGTSEQFF. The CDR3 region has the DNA TGTGCCAGCAGTGATCTAACTAGCGGGACCTCTGAGCAGTTCTTC.

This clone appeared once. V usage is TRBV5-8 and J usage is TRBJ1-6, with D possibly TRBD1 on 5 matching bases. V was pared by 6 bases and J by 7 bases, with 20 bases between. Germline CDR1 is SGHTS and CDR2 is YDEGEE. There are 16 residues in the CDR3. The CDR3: CASIRRVRAGNSPLHF. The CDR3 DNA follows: TGTGCCAGCATCCGACGGGTCAGGGCTGGGAATTCACCCCTCCACTTT. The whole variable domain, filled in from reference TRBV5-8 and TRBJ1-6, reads EAGVTQSPTHLIKTRGQQATLRCSPISGHTSVYWYQQALGLGLQFLLWYDEGEERNRGNFPPRFSGRQFPNYSSELNVNALELEDSALYLCASIRRVRAGNSPLHFGNGTRLTVT.

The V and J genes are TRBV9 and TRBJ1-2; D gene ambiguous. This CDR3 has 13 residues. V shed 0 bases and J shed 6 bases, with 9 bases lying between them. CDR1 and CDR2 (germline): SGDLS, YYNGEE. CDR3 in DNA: TGTGCCAGCAGCGTAGTATTCGGGAATGGCTACACCTTC. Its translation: CASSVVFGNGYTF.

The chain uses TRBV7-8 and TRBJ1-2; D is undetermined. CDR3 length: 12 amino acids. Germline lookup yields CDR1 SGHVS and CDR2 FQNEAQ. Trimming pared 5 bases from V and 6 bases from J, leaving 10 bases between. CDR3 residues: CASSPDGDGYTF. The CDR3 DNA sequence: TGTGCCAGCAGCCCAGACGGAGATGGCTACACCTTC.

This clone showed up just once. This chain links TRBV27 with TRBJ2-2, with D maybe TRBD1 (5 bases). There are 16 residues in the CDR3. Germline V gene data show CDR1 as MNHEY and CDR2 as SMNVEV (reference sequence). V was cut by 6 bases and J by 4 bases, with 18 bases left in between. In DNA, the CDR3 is TGTGCCAGCAGGTGGGAAGGGGCCAAATCCACCGGGGAGCTGTTTTTT. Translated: CASRWEGAKSTGELFF.

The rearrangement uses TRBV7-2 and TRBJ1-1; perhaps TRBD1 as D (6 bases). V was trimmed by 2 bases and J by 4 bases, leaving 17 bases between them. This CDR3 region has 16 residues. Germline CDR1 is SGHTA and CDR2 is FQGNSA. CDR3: CASSLWRAGEGTEAFF. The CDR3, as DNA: TGTGCCAGCAGCTTATGGAGGGCAGGGGAGGGCACTGAAGCTTTCTTT.

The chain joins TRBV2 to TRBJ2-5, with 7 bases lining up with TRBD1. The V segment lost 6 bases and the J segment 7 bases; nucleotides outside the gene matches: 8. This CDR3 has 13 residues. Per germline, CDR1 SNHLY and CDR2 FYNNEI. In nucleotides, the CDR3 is TGTGCCAGCAGAGAGACAGGGCCTAGGACCCAGTACTTC. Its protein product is CASRETGPRTQYF.

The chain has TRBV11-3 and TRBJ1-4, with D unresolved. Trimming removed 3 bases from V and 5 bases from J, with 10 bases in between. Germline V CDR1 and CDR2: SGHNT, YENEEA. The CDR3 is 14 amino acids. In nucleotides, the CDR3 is TGTGCCAGCAGCTTGGGCCAGATGAATGAAAAACTGTTTTTT. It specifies CASSLGQMNEKLFF.

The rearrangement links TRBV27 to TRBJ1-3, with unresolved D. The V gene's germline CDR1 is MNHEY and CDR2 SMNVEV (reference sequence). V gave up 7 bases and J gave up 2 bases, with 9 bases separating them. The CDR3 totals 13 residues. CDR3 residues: CASMPGAGNTIYF. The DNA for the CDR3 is TGTGCCAGCATGCCCGGGGCTGGAAACACCATATATTTT.

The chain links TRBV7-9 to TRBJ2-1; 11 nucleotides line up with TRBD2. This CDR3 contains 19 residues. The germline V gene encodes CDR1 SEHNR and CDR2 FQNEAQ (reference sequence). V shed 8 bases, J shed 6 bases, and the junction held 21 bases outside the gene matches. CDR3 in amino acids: CASEKIGGNGLAGSNEQFF. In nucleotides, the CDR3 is TGTGCCAGCGAGAAAATAGGGGGCAATGGACTAGCGGGTAGCAATGAGCAGTTCTTC.

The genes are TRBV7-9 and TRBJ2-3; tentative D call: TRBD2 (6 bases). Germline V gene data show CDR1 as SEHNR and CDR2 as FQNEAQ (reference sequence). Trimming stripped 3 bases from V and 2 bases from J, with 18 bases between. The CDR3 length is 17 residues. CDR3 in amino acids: CASSLRLGGPHTDTQYF. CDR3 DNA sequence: TGTGCCAGCAGCTTGAGGTTGGGGGGTCCTCACACAGATACGCAGTATTTT.